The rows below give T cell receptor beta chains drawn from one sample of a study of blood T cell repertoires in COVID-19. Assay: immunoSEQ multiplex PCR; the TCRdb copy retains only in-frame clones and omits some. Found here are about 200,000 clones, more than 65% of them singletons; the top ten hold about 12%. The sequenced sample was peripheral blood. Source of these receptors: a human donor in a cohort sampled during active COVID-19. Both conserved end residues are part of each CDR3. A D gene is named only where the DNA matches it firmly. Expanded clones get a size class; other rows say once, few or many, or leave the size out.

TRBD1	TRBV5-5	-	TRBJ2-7	CASSLRGHTYEQYF	TGTGCCAGCAGCTTGAGGGGGCATACCTACGAGCAGTACTTC
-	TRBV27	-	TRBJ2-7	CASSRGAGFSYEQYF	TGTGCCAGCAGTCGTGGAGCCGGTTTCTCCTACGAGCAGTACTTC
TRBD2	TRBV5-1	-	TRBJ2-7	CASSLGLAGAGYEQYF	TGCGCCAGCAGCTTGGGACTAGCGGGAGCAGGGTACGAGCAGTACTTC
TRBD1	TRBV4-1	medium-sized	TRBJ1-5	CASSQEVRQGGNQPQHF	TGCGCCAGCAGCCAAGAGGTCAGACAGGGGGGCAATCAGCCCCAGCATTTT
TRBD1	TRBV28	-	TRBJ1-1	CASSFRGQLNTEAFF	TGTGCCAGCAGTTTCCGGGGACAGTTGAACACTGAAGCTTTCTTT
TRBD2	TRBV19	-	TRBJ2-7	CASARGVSSYEQYF	TGTGCCAGTGCACGGGGGGTTAGCTCCTACGAGCAGTACTTC
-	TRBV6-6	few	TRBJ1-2	CASSPDYGYTF	TGTGCCAGCAGCCCTGACTATGGCTACACCTTC
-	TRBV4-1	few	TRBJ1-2	CASSQPGVRRASPNYGYTF	TGCGCCAGCAGCCAACCGGGGGTCAGGCGAGCTTCTCCTAACTATGGCTACACCTTC
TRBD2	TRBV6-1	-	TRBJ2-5	CASSEGTSGREDLETQYF	TGTGCCAGCAGTGAAGGGACTAGCGGGAGGGAGGACTTAGAGACCCAGTACTTC
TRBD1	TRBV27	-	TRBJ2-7	CASSLKPRTGGFYEQYF	TGTGCCAGCAGTTTAAAACCTCGGACAGGGGGCTTCTACGAGCAGTACTTC
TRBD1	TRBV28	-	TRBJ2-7	CASSNPGQGHYEQYF	TGTGCCAGCAGTAACCCCGGACAGGGTCACTACGAGCAGTACTTC
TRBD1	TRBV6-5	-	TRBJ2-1	CASSYFGQGAEEQFF	TGTGCCAGCAGTTACTTTGGACAGGGAGCGGAAGAGCAGTTCTTC
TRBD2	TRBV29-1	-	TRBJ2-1	CSVVGSKAGKNEQFF	TGCAGCGTTGTCGGTTCCAAAGCGGGGAAAAATGAGCAGTTCTTC
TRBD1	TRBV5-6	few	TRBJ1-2	CASSQGTGSYGYTF	TGTGCCAGCAGCCAAGGGACAGGATCCTATGGCTACACCTTC
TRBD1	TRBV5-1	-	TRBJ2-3	CASSQTGGPDTQYF	TGCGCCAGCAGCCAGACAGGGGGCCCAGATACGCAGTATTTT
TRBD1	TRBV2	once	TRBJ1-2	CASSGDRETYGYTF	TGTGCCAGCAGTGGGGACAGGGAAACCTATGGCTACACCTTC
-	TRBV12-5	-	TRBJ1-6	CASGLEPNSPLHF	TGTGCTAGTGGTTTGGAGCCTAATTCACCCCTCCACTTT
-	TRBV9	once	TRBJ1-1	CASSTGPDMNTEAFF	TGTGCCAGCAGCACAGGGCCCGACATGAACACTGAAGCTTTCTTT
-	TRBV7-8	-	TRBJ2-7	CASTYRGAHNPYEQYF	TGTGCCAGCACCTATCGGGGGGCGCACAATCCCTACGAGCAGTACTTC
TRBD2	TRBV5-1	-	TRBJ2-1	CASSLTSGSSYNEQFF	TGCGCCAGCAGCCTTACTAGCGGGAGTTCCTACAATGAGCAGTTCTTC
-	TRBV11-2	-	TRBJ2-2	CASSLAFNTGELFF	TGTGCCAGCAGCTTAGCCTTCAACACCGGGGAGCTGTTTTTT
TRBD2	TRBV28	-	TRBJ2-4	CDILAALLAKNIQYF	TGTGACATACTAGCGGCCCTACTAGCCAAAAACATTCAGTACTTC
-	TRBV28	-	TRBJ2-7	CASSSQGSVFYEQYF	TGTGCCAGCAGTTCACAGGGTTCCGTATTTTACGAGCAGTACTTC
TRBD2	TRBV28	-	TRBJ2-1	CASSLGLLAGLDEQFF	TGTGCCAGCAGTTTGGGTTTGCTAGCGGGATTGGATGAGCAGTTCTTC
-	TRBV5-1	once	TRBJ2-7	CASSLEAVSYEQYF	TGCGCCAGCAGCTTGGAAGCGGTCTCCTACGAGCAGTACTTC
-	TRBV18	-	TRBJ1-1	CASSRRDVRNTEAFF	TGTGCCAGCTCACGGCGGGACGTTCGGAACACTGAAGCTTTCTTT
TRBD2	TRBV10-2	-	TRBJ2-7	CASSEIKPGLAGSYEQYF	TGCGCCAGCAGTGAGATCAAGCCGGGACTAGCGGGCTCCTACGAGCAGTACTTC
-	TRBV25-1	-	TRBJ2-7	CASSDILAQQYF	TGTGCCAGCAGTGATATTCTAGCCCAGCAGTACTTC
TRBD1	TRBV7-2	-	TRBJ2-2	CASSLPGQGRGGELFF	TGTGCCAGCAGCTTACCGGGACAGGGCAGAGGAGGGGAGCTGTTTTTT
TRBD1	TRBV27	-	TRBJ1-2	CASSSTIGQGALGYTF	TGTGCCAGCAGTTCCACTATAGGACAGGGGGCGCTTGGCTACACCTTC
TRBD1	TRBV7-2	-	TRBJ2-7	CASSLMSGTGSEQYF	TGTGCCAGCAGCTTAATGTCCGGGACAGGGAGCGAGCAGTACTTC